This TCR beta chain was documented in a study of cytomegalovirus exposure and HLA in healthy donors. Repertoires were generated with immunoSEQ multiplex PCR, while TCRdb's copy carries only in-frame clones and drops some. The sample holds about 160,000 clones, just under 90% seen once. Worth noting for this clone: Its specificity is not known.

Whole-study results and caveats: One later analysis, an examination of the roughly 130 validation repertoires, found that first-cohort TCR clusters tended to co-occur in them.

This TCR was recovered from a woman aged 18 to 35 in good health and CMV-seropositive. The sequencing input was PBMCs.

The CDR3 spells CASSDTFQETQYF. Written as DNA, the CDR3 is TGTGCCAGCAGCGATACTTTCCAAGAGACCCAGTACTTC. The chain recombines TRBV7-3 with TRBJ2-5; D is unresolved. V dropped 5 bases and J dropped 1 base, with 8 bases sitting between them. This CDR3 has 13 amino acids. Germline-derived CDR1 and CDR2 are SGHTA and FQGTGA. The full variable domain, in which reference TRBV7-3 and TRBJ2-5 provide the parts outside the CDR3, is GAGVSQTPSNKVTEKGKYVELRCDPISGHTALYWYRQSLGQGPEFLIYFQGTGAADDSGLPNDRFFAVRPEGSVSTLKIQRTERGDSAVYLCASSDTFQETQYFGPGTRLLVL.